Presented here are 31 T cell receptor beta chains from one specimen sequenced in a study of T cell repertoires in cytomegalovirus infection. TCRdb re-called the reads through MiXCR, storing one row per CDR3 protein. The table has about 300,000 distinct CDR3 sequences, 9.6% seen once. Source material: PBMCs. These receptors all stem from a human donor in good health (CMV status not recorded). Some clones in this sample may be carry-over from other donors' samples.

This clonotype was counted ten times or more. V is TRBV5-1 and J is TRBJ2-1; either TRBD1 or TRBD2 may fit D (6 bases each). The CDR3 is 14 residues long. Germline values: CDR1 SGHRS, CDR2 YFSETQ. V was clipped by 6 bases and J by 0 bases, with 10 bases between them. For the CDR3, the DNA is TGCGCCAGCATCGGAGGGGGCTCCTACAATGAGCAGTTCTTC. It yields the protein CASIGGGSYNEQFF.

The chain joins TRBV20-1 to TRBJ2-7; tentatively, D is TRBD1 or TRBD2 (5 bases each). The CDR3 spans 15 residues. CDR1 is DFQATT, CDR2 SNEGSKA, per germline (reference sequence). Between the trimmed V and J ends, which lost 5 bases and 4 bases, there was a span of 21 bases. In nucleotides, the CDR3 is TGCAGTGCTGTCCAACCGGGGCAGGGTAGGTACGAGCAGTACTTC. Protein: CSAVQPGQGRYEQYF.

This clonotype was recorded many times. The chain carries TRBV6-1 and TRBJ1-6, with 10 bases lining up with TRBD1. The germline V gene encodes CDR1 MNHNS and CDR2 SASEGT. There are 14 residues in the CDR3. V lost 5 bases, J lost 9 bases, and 4 bases stayed unmatched. The CDR3 sequence is CASSPRDRGSPLHF. CDR3 in DNA: TGTGCCAGCAGTCCCCGGGACAGGGGTTCACCCCTCCACTTT.

This clonotype was seen repeatedly, ten times or more. CDR3 amino acids: CSARDRVNSPLHF. Here the CDR3 DNA reads TGCAGTGCTAGGGACAGGGTGAATTCACCCCTCCACTTT. The chain couples TRBV20-1 to TRBJ1-6, with 8 bases that match TRBD1. V was pared by 3 bases and J by 7 bases, with 2 bases of the junction left unmatched. Germline CDR1 and CDR2: DFQATT and SNEGSKA (reference sequence). The CDR3 totals 13 residues.

This clonotype was picked up many times. V is TRBV5-1 and J is TRBJ1-1, with a weak D call TRBD1 (5 bases). V was pared by 4 bases and J by 2 bases, with 15 bases between. The CDR3 runs to 15 residues. Germline-derived CDR1 and CDR2 are SGHRS and YFSETQ. In nucleotides, the CDR3 is TGCGCCAGCAGCCCCACCTCAAGGACAAACACTGAAGCTTTCTTT. Translating gives CASSPTSRTNTEAFF.

This clonotype showed up just a few times. This sequence joins TRBV27 and TRBJ2-1; 10 bases align to TRBD2. J gave up 6 bases and V 2 bases, and 1 base lay outside the gene matches. The CDR3 has 14 amino acids. Germline CDR1 MNHEY, CDR2 SMNVEV (reference sequence). CDR3 sequence (DNA): TGTGCCAGCAGTTTAAGCGGGGGGGCCAATGAGCAGTTCTTC. It specifies CASSLSGGANEQFF.

This chain links TRBV12-3 or TRBV12-4 with TRBJ2-1, with TRBD2 matching 7 bases. This CDR3 is built from 15 residues. Trimming took 5 bases from V and 6 from J; bases not matched to a gene: 10. The CDR3 coding sequence is TGTGCCAGCAGTCCAAGCGGGGAATGGGCCAATGAGCAGTTCTTC. This codes for CASSPSGEWANEQFF.

This clonotype was detected many times. The V call is TRBV13, the J call TRBJ1-1; D perhaps matches TRBD1 (6 bases). V was trimmed by 8 bases and J by 4 bases, leaving 14 bases between them. The CDR3 contains 13 residues. Germline CDR1 and CDR2: PRHDT and FYEKMQ (reference sequence). The CDR3 DNA is TGTGCCAGCGGTCTGAAGGGGGGCACTGAAGCTTTCTTT. It translates to CASGLKGGTEAFF.

Many counts were recorded for this clonotype. CDR3 in amino acids: CASSWDSLKGSGYTF. The CDR3 region has the DNA TGCGCCAGCAGCTGGGACAGCCTCAAGGGTAGTGGCTACACCTTC. The chain is built from TRBV5-1 and TRBJ1-2; 7 bases line up with TRBD1. Trimming at V came to 3 bases and at J to 7 bases, leaving 12 bases not matched to a gene. The germline CDR1 and CDR2 sequences are SGHRS and YFSETQ. The CDR3 contains 15 residues.

This clonotype was recorded at least ten times. The V call is TRBV9, the J call TRBJ1-4; 9 nucleotides agree with TRBD1. Germline V CDR1 and CDR2: SGDLS, YYNGEE. The CDR3 consists of 15 residues. Germline trimming cut 3 bases from V and 7 bases from J; bases unmatched to any gene: 7. CDR3 nucleotides: TGTGCCAGCAGCGCGTTACAGGGGGCTTTTGAAAAACTGTTTTTT. Its translation: CASSALQGAFEKLFF.

There are many counts of this clonotype. J is TRBJ2-3 and V is TRBV7-2; 8 nucleotides line up with TRBD1. In germline, CDR1 is SGHTA, CDR2 FQGNSA. The CDR3 spans 15 residues. The junction had 12 bases not matched to a gene; V was cut back by 5 bases and J by 8 bases. CDR3 sequence reads: CASSPGLDREGTQYF. CDR3 sequence (DNA): TGTGCCAGCAGCCCCGGTCTGGACAGGGAAGGTACGCAGTATTTT.

This clonotype was counted ten times or more. J is TRBJ2-3 and V is TRBV7-2; maybe TRBD2 (7 bases). Per the germline V gene, CDR1 is SGHTA and CDR2 is FQGNSA. Trimming shortened V by 7 bases and J by 3 bases, and 17 bases separated the two germline ends. This CDR3 has 15 amino acids. This chain's CDR3 is CASTLRGGGTDTQYF. For the CDR3, the DNA is TGTGCCAGCACCCTTAGGGGGGGCGGGACAGATACGCAGTATTTT.

Ten or more counts support this clonotype. The rearrangement joins TRBV20-1 to TRBJ2-2; D is possibly TRBD2 (6 bases). Trimming stripped 4 bases from V and 6 bases from J, with 18 bases between. From germline, CDR1 is DFQATT and CDR2 SNEGSKA (reference sequence). This CDR3 is 15 amino acids long. The CDR3 protein is CSATLGRGRAGELFF. The DNA of the CDR3 is TGCAGTGCTACTCTCGGGCGGGGCCGAGCCGGGGAGCTGTTTTTT.

This clonotype was counted ten times or more. CDR3 residues: CASSHPRNTIYF. CDR3 DNA sequence: TGTGCCAGCAGCCACCCCCGGAACACCATATATTTT. The genes are TRBV7-2 and TRBJ1-3, with D uncertain. The germline CDR1 and CDR2 sequences are SGHTA and FQGNSA. V gave up 5 bases and J gave up 7 bases, with 9 bases separating them. This CDR3 comprises 12 residues.

This clonotype was detected a few times. The chain employs TRBV4-2 and TRBJ2-2; 7 bases fit TRBD2. CDR3 length: 15 amino acids. CDR1 and CDR2 (germline): LGHNA, YNFKEQ. After removal of 4 bases from V and 3 bases from J, the junction contained 5 bases not matched to a gene. Written as DNA, the CDR3 is TGTGCCAGCAGCCCAGCGGGGTCTTACACCGGGGAGCTGTTTTTT. Translated: CASSPAGSYTGELFF.

This clonotype was detected many times. This sequence joins TRBV7-9 and TRBJ2-3; D tentatively fits TRBD1 or TRBD2 (5 bases each). With 6 bases removed from V and 6 bases from J, the gap between germline ends came to 22 bases. Germline V gene lookup returns CDR1 SEHNR and CDR2 FQNEAQ (reference sequence). This CDR3 contains 16 residues. The CDR3 loop reads CASRRGGSPIVDTQYF. In nucleotides, the CDR3 is TGTGCCAGCAGGAGGGGTGGGAGTCCCATCGTGGATACGCAGTATTTT.

This clonotype has just a few counts. This chain uses TRBV29-1 with TRBJ2-5; tentatively, D is TRBD2 (5 bases). This CDR3 region has 12 residues. CDR1 and CDR2 from the germline V gene are SQVTM and ANQGSEA. V lost 2 bases, J lost 7 bases, and 11 bases lay in between. The CDR3, as DNA: TGCAGCGTTGAAAGGCAAAGCGGGACCCAGTACTTC. It specifies CSVERQSGTQYF.

This clonotype was recorded at least ten times. The rearrangement links TRBV6-2 or TRBV6-3 to TRBJ1-2; D is possibly TRBD1 (5 bases). V gave up 6 bases and J gave up 8 bases, with 16 bases separating them. In germline, CDR1 is MNHEY, CDR2 SVGEGT. CDR3 length: 13 amino acids. CDR3 in DNA: TGTGCCAGCAGGGCCACGGGACCTTTAGGCTACACCTTC. As protein: CASRATGPLGYTF.

This clonotype appeared a few times. The rearrangement links TRBV28 to TRBJ1-1; D gene unclear. Germline CDR1 and CDR2: MDHEN and SYDVKM. The germline V and J ends were trimmed by 3 bases and 8 bases, with 7 bases remaining between them. The CDR3 totals 11 residues. The CDR3 sequence is CASSFTAEAFF. The DNA for the CDR3 is TGTGCCAGCAGTTTTACGGCGGAAGCTTTCTTT.

This rearrangement joins TRBV29-1 to TRBJ2-7; 13 positions agree with TRBD2. This CDR3 comprises 15 residues. Germline V gene data show CDR1 as SQVTM and CDR2 as ANQGSEA. With 6 bases clipped from V and 7 bases from J, the junction kept 12 bases outside the gene matches. This CDR3 is CSVAGLAGAPEEQYF. CDR3 nucleotide sequence: TGCAGCGTCGCAGGACTAGCGGGGGCCCCTGAAGAGCAGTACTTC.

The chain employs TRBV15 and TRBJ1-5, with no clear D. Germline CDR1 LNHNV, CDR2 YYDKDF (reference sequence). V was clipped by 3 bases and J by 6 bases, with 6 bases between them. CDR3 length: 12 residues. In nucleotides, the CDR3 is TGTGCCACCAGCAGTATGGGTCAGCCCCAGCATTTT. Its protein is CATSSMGQPQHF.

This clonotype was counted ten times or more. V is TRBV20-1 and J is TRBJ1-5, with D perhaps matching TRBD1 (6 bases). The germline gives CDR1 DFQATT, CDR2 SNEGSKA (reference sequence). Trimming cost V 6 bases and J 5 bases, with 20 bases left between them. The CDR3 runs 15 residues. CDR3 residues: CSAPRRGDKDQPQHF. The CDR3 nucleotides read TGCAGTGCCCCCCGAAGGGGGGATAAGGATCAGCCCCAGCATTTT.

This clonotype was recorded many times. J is TRBJ2-7 and V is TRBV20-1; the D gene is possibly TRBD2 (5 bases). The CDR3 length is 15 residues. V lost 0 bases, J lost 3 bases, and 15 bases lay in between. Germline CDR1 is DFQATT and CDR2 is SNEGSKA (reference sequence). CDR3 bases: TGCAGTGCTAGAGAAGCGGAAAGGAGCTTCTACGAGCAGTACTTC. Amino acids: CSAREAERSFYEQYF.

This clonotype was observed many times. The V gene is TRBV7-9, the J gene TRBJ1-1, with TRBD1 matching 9 bases. CDR1 and CDR2 (germline): SEHNR, FQNEAQ (reference sequence). The CDR3 loop spans 15 amino acids. V dropped 5 bases and J dropped 4; count of bases not matched to a gene: 8. In DNA, the CDR3 is TGTGCCAGCAGCACGACAGGGGGGCGGGGCACTGAAGCTTTCTTT. As protein: CASSTTGGRGTEAFF. The full variable domain, with the rest looked up from reference TRBV7-9 and TRBJ1-1, is DTGVSQNPRHKITKRGQNVTFRCDPISEHNRLYWYRQTLGQGPEFLTYFQNEAQLEKSRLLSDRFSAERPKGSFSTLEIQRTEQGDSAMYLCASSTTGGRGTEAFFGQGTRLTVV.

Ten or more counts support this clonotype. CDR3 sequence reads: CASSQPSGGLGDTQYF. The CDR3 bases are TGCGCCAGCAGCCAGCCGAGCGGGGGGCTGGGAGATACGCAGTATTTT. V gene TRBV5-1 combines with J gene TRBJ2-3, with 9 bases matching TRBD2. The CDR3 loop spans 16 amino acids. V gave up 4 bases and J gave up 5 bases; unmatched junction bases: 11. Germline values: CDR1 SGHRS, CDR2 YFSETQ.

In its sample, this clonotype was seen many times. The rearrangement joins TRBV7-9 to TRBJ1-2, with unresolved D. Germline CDR1 is SEHNR and CDR2 is FQNEAQ (reference sequence). This CDR3 region has 13 residues. V lost 2 bases, J lost 6 bases, and 10 bases lay in between. Here the CDR3 DNA reads TGTGCCAGCAGCTTAACTGAGAGGAATGGCTACACCTTC. Translating gives CASSLTERNGYTF. The full variable domain, rest sourced from reference TRBV7-9 and TRBJ1-2, is DTGVSQNPRHKITKRGQNVTFRCDPISEHNRLYWYRQTLGQGPEFLTYFQNEAQLEKSRLLSDRFSAERPKGSFSTLEIQRTEQGDSAMYLCASSLTERNGYTFGSGTRLTVV.

This clonotype was observed a few times. The chain recombines TRBV29-1 with TRBJ2-1; TRBD2 agrees at 7 bases. The CDR3 runs to 14 residues. With 0 bases clipped from V and 6 bases from J, the junction kept 5 bases outside the gene matches. CDR1 is SQVTM, CDR2 ANQGSEA, per germline. The CDR3 DNA reads TGCAGCGTTGAAGATGGGGGGGGTGGCAATGAGCAGTTCTTC. It codes for CSVEDGGGGNEQFF.

In this sample, this clonotype turned up many times. This rearrangement joins TRBV19 to TRBJ2-4; no reliable D call. V was shortened by 0 bases and J by 0 bases, with 3 bases between the two germline ends. The CDR3 sequence is 14 residues long. Germline CDR1 and CDR2: LNHDA and SQIVND (reference sequence). CDR3 in amino acids: CASSIEPAKNIQYF. CDR3 DNA: TGTGCCAGTAGTATAGAACCAGCCAAAAACATTCAGTACTTC.

The J gene is TRBJ2-7, the V gene TRBV28, with 8 bases aligning to TRBD2. J was trimmed by 3 bases and V by 6 bases; bases with no gene match: 7. This CDR3 is 14 amino acids long. Germline assignment: CDR1 MDHEN and CDR2 SYDVKM. The CDR3 region has the DNA TGTGCCAGCAGAGCCCCGGGGGGGATCTACGAGCAGTACGTC. It yields the protein CASRAPGGIYEQYV.

This clonotype appeared a few times. The chain joins TRBV20-1 to TRBJ1-5; no clear D. Germline V lookup: CDR1 DFQATT, CDR2 SNEGSKA (reference sequence). Trimming pared 3 bases from V and 3 bases from J, leaving 9 bases between. The CDR3 extends over 13 amino acids. CDR3 bases: TGCAGTGCTAGGGCCAGCCCCAATCAGCCCCAGCATTTT. Translating gives CSARASPNQPQHF.

This clonotype was seen repeatedly, ten times or more. The gene calls are TRBV6-2 or TRBV6-3 and TRBJ1-5, with no clear D. V dropped 7 bases and J dropped 5 bases, with 12 bases sitting between them. The germline V gene encodes CDR1 MNHEY and CDR2 SVGEGT. The CDR3 consists of 13 residues. The CDR3 loop is CASKTTEYQPQHF. As DNA, the CDR3 is TGTGCCAGCAAGACCACGGAATATCAGCCCCAGCATTTT.